This is a list of T cell receptor beta chains from one sample in a study of blood T cell repertoires in COVID-19. The table came from immunoSEQ multiplex PCR; TCRdb's copy has only in-frame clones and leaves some out. Of 50,000 to 60,000 clones listed, approximately 86% are singletons. The sequencing input was peripheral blood. These receptors were collected from a human donor with active COVID-19. The donor label of this sample is uncertain. CDR3s include the opening cysteine and the closing phenylalanine or tryptophan. The D gene is left open where the match is weak. The size field is filled for only some rows; it gives once, few, many or a size class.

d_call	v_call	j_call	clone_size	cdr3_nt	cdr3_aa
TRBD2	TRBV18	TRBJ2-7	NA	TGTGCCAGCTCACCAACTAGCGGAACTGCCTACGAGCAGTACTTC	CASSPTSGTAYEQYF
TRBD1	TRBV3-1/TRBV3-2	TRBJ2-1	NA	TGTGCCAGCAGCCAGGGGACAGTAGTGTACAATGAGCAGTTCTTC	CASSQGTVVYNEQFF
TRBD1	TRBV5-6	TRBJ1-2	NA	TGTGCCAGCAGCCCAGGACAGGGGCTCGGTGGCTACACCTTC	CASSPGQGLGGYTF
TRBD1	TRBV6-5	TRBJ2-2	NA	TGTGCCAGCAGTTACAGGACAGGGAAGGGCGGGGAGCTGTTTTTT	CASSYRTGKGGELFF
NA	TRBV30	TRBJ1-1	NA	TGTGCCTGGACCCGGGACACGAACACTGAAGCTTTCTTT	CAWTRDTNTEAFF
TRBD2	TRBV3-1/TRBV3-2	TRBJ2-3	NA	TGTGCCAGCAGCCTTGGACTAGCGGGATGGGGAGATACGCAGTATTTT	CASSLGLAGWGDTQYF
TRBD2	TRBV7-7	TRBJ2-5	NA	TGTGCTAGCAGCTTAAATCCCTCGGGGGGCCAAGAGACCCAGTACTTC	CASSLNPSGGQETQYF
TRBD2	TRBV7-3	TRBJ2-1	NA	TGTGCCAGCAGCTCCGGACTAGCGGGAGCGCAGTTCTTC	CASSSGLAGAQFF
TRBD1	TRBV6-5	TRBJ1-1	NA	TGTGCCAGCAAAACGGACAGGGGGCACACTGAAGCTTTCTTT	CASKTDRGHTEAFF
NA	TRBV6-5	TRBJ2-1	NA	TGTGCCAGCAGGGACTACACCTACAATGAGCAGTTCTTC	CASRDYTYNEQFF
TRBD2	TRBV5-8	TRBJ2-1	NA	TGTGCCAGCAGCCGACCCGGGACTAGTCTTGAGCAGTTCTTC	CASSRPGTSLEQFF
NA	TRBV2	TRBJ1-4	NA	TGTGCCAGCGTGACCCAGGGGATCGGTGAAAAACTGTTTTTT	CASVTQGIGEKLFF
NA	TRBV4-3	TRBJ1-5	NA	TGCGCCAGCAGCCAAGACGGGAAACTCCAGCCCCAGCATTTT	CASSQDGKLQPQHF
TRBD1	TRBV19	TRBJ1-5	NA	TGTGCCAGTACCCAGGGGGTGACTCAGCCCCAGCATTTT	CASTQGVTQPQHF
NA	TRBV1	TRBJ2-7	NA	TGCACCAGCAGCCAACTTCCCGGGACAGTTGTCGAGCAGTACTTC	CTSSQLPGTVVEQYF
NA	TRBV12-2	TRBJ1-1	NA	TGTGCAAGTCGCCAGGAGGGGGCAGATGAAGCTTTCTTT	CASRQEGADEAFF
TRBD1	TRBV7-6	TRBJ1-1	NA	TGTGCCAGCAGCTTAGTGGGACAGGGATTTTTCACTGAAGCTTTCTTT	CASSLVGQGFFTEAFF
NA	TRBV3-1/TRBV3-2	TRBJ1-6	once	TGTGCCAGCAGCTCTAACAGGGATTCACCCCTCCACTTT	CASSSNRDSPLHF
TRBD2	TRBV28	TRBJ2-3	NA	TGTGCCAGCAGCCTAGCGGCAGATACGCAGTATTTT	CASSLAADTQYF
TRBD1	TRBV13	TRBJ2-7	NA	TGTGCCAGCGGGACAGGGGTATTCGAGCAGTACTTC	CASGTGVFEQYF
TRBD1	TRBV11-1	TRBJ2-1	NA	TGTGCCAGCAGCTTAGATGGGACAGGGGGCAATGAGCAGTTCTTC	CASSLDGTGGNEQFF
TRBD1	TRBV19	TRBJ2-5	NA	TGTGCCAGTAGTCCCGGGACAGGGGGCGCGGGAGGGCCCGTGGAGACCCAGTACTTC	CASSPGTGGAGGPVETQYF
NA	TRBV11-2	TRBJ2-3	NA	TGTGCCAGCAGCTTAGTAGGGCAGGGCCGACCCACAGATACGCAGTATTTT	CASSLVGQGRPTDTQYF
TRBD1	TRBV28	TRBJ1-2	NA	TGTGCCAGCAGTTTGACAGGGGGGTCGGGCTATGGCTACACCTTC	CASSLTGGSGYGYTF
NA	TRBV19	TRBJ2-3	NA	TGTGCCAGTACCCCACTCCTTGGCACAGATACGCAGTATTTT	CASTPLLGTDTQYF
NA	TRBV5-6	TRBJ2-1	NA	TGTGCCAGCAGCTTCCTCCAGGGGCAGTTCTTC	CASSFLQGQFF
NA	TRBV5-5	TRBJ1-5	NA	TGTGCCAGCAGCTATGGACAGCCCAATCAGCCCCAGCATTTT	CASSYGQPNQPQHF
TRBD1	TRBV27	TRBJ1-5	NA	TGTGCCAGCAGTTTATTGGGGACAGGGCAGCCCCAGCATTTT	CASSLLGTGQPQHF
TRBD2	TRBV27	TRBJ2-7	NA	TGTGCCAGCAGTTTATCTCCGGGACTAGCGGGAGGGAGTGAGCAGTACTTC	CASSLSPGLAGGSEQYF
TRBD2	TRBV5-1	TRBJ2-3	once	TGCGCCAGCAGCTTGGGATCGGCGGGAGGAGGGACAGATACGCAGTATTTT	CASSLGSAGGGTDTQYF
NA	TRBV6-6	TRBJ1-5	NA	TGTGCCAGCAGTCCGCGGGCCGATACAGTGAGAAATCAGCCCCAGCATTTT	CASSPRADTVRNQPQHF
NA	TRBV6-5	TRBJ1-2	NA	TGTGCCAGCAGCGGGGTGGTTAACTATGGCTACACCTTC	CASSGVVNYGYTF
TRBD2	TRBV5-1	TRBJ2-7	NA	TGCGCCAGCAGCGTCTGGACAGGTCGTAGCGGGAGGAACGAGCAGTACTTC	CASSVWTGRSGRNEQYF
TRBD1	TRBV27	TRBJ1-1	NA	TGTGCCAGCAGGCTTAACAGGGGGATAACTGAAGCTTTCTTT	CASRLNRGITEAFF
TRBD1	TRBV4-3	TRBJ1-2	NA	TGCGCCAGCAGCCAAGGGCCGGGACAGGGGGTGGTTTTGGGCGGCTACACCTTC	CASSQGPGQGVVLGGYTF
NA	TRBV6-5	TRBJ2-3	once	TGTGCCAGCAGTACGACAGGAGATACGCAGTATTTT	CASSTTGDTQYF
NA	TRBV11-2	TRBJ2-1	NA	TGTGCCAGCAGCAGGGTGGCAGGAGGTTACAATGAGCAGTTCTTC	CASSRVAGGYNEQFF
NA	TRBV2	TRBJ2-7	once	TGTGCCAGCAGTCGAGACAGTCAAACATCCTACGAGCAGTACTTC	CASSRDSQTSYEQYF
NA	TRBV7-9	TRBJ2-1	NA	TGTGCCAGCAGCTTAGAAAGTACTGCGCAGTTCTTC	CASSLESTAQFF
TRBD2	TRBV2	TRBJ2-5	NA	TGTGCCAGCATCGAGGGGAGGGAACAAGAGACCCAGTACTTC	CASIEGREQETQYF
TRBD2	TRBV24-1	TRBJ2-1	NA	TGTGCCACCAGTGATTCCAGGGCTCCTAGCGGGCCTTACAATGAGCAGTTCTTC	CATSDSRAPSGPYNEQFF
NA	TRBV23-1	TRBJ2-2	NA	TGCGCCAGCGGCAGAGTACGGGATGTGACCGGGGAGCTGTTTTTT	CASGRVRDVTGELFF
TRBD2	TRBV18	TRBJ2-1	NA	TGTGCCAGCTCTCCACCGGGACTAGCGGGAGGCAATGAGCAGTTCTTC	CASSPPGLAGGNEQFF
TRBD1	TRBV18	TRBJ1-4	NA	TGTGCCAGCTCACCGCGGACAGGAAAACTGTTTTTT	CASSPRTGKLFF